One sample yielded the 14 T cell receptor beta chains listed below, sequenced in a study of CD4 T cells in relation to SARS-CoV-2 and coronaviruses. Libraries were prepared by immunoSEQ multiplex PCR; TCRdb keeps only in-frame clonotypes and omits some of them. Of approximately 17,000 clones in the sample, more than 75% were seen once. The unexposed donors gave CD4+ T cells in about 2010-2018, prior to COVID-19. CD4+ T cells were isolated from the cells after more than 8 days of culture. For these receptors, no antigen is known. Sequencing was performed on CD4+ T cells from PBMCs, cultured in vitro. The receptors were sampled from a human donor in good health.

The rearrangement links TRBV5-1 to TRBJ2-5, with 8 bases fitting TRBD2. There are 15 residues in the CDR3. V was clipped by 3 bases and J by 2 bases; unmatched bases: 6. The V gene's germline CDR1 is SGHRS and CDR2 YFSETQ. DNA of the CDR3: TGCGCCAGCAGCTCGAGACTAGCGCCACAAGAGACCCAGTACTTC. It translates to CASSSRLAPQETQYF.

The chain uses TRBV2 and TRBJ1-2, with 10 bases matching TRBD1. Germline V CDR1 and CDR2: SNHLY, FYNNEI. The CDR3 runs to 14 residues. Unmatched junction bases numbered 7, after V lost 8 bases and J lost 4 bases. CDR3 sequence (DNA): TGTGCCAGCCGGGGGGGACAGGGGTTCTATGGCTACACCTTC. As protein: CASRGGQGFYGYTF.

This clone has more than one count but fewer than ten. The chain combines TRBV10-1 with TRBJ2-3, with D tentatively TRBD1 or TRBD2 (5 bases each). CDR3 length: 15 amino acids. V lost 4 bases, J lost 0 bases, and 11 bases lay in between. Germline assignment: CDR1 WNHNN and CDR2 SYGVQD (reference sequence). The CDR3 region is CASSVGRTSTDTQYF. CDR3 sequence (DNA): TGCGCCAGCAGTGTGGGGCGGACTAGCACAGATACGCAGTATTTT.

The V and J genes are TRBV4-1 and TRBJ2-3; 9 bases fit TRBD1. Germline-derived CDR1 and CDR2 are MGHRA and YSYEKL. Losses at the gene ends were 1 base for V and 5 bases for J; bases not matched to a gene: 4. The CDR3 has 15 amino acids. The DNA for the CDR3 is TGCGCCAGCAGCCAAGTAGGGACAGGGAAAGATACGCAGTATTTT. Translated: CASSQVGTGKDTQYF.

The chain uses TRBV5-1 and TRBJ2-3; perhaps TRBD2 as D (6 bases). The CDR3 has 16 amino acids. The germline gives CDR1 SGHRS, CDR2 YFSETQ. Trimming took off 0 bases at V and 0 bases at J, with 11 bases between the two ends. CDR3: CASSLVGRGSTDTQYF. The CDR3 DNA follows: TGCGCCAGCAGCTTGGTAGGGCGGGGAAGCACAGATACGCAGTATTTT.

The V gene is TRBV6-2 or TRBV6-3, the J gene TRBJ2-7, with D possibly matching TRBD2 (6 bases). Germline V gives CDR1 MNHEY, CDR2 SVGEGT. This CDR3 contains 15 residues. V lost 4 bases and J 2 bases, leaving 15 bases between the germline ends. CDR3 protein: CASSFLAPQAYEQYF. The DNA of the CDR3 is TGTGCCAGCAGTTTTCTAGCGCCGCAAGCCTACGAGCAGTACTTC.

CDR3 loop: CASSEFGAIMNTEAFF. In DNA form, the CDR3 reads TGTGCCAGCAGTGAATTCGGTGCTATCATGAACACTGAAGCTTTCTTT. The chain employs TRBV6-1 and TRBJ1-1, with D unclear. V lost 2 bases to trimming and J lost 0 bases, with 13 bases between them. The V gene's germline CDR1 is MNHNS and CDR2 SASEGT. CDR3 length: 16 amino acids.

This rearrangement joins TRBV11-2 to TRBJ1-2, with a weak D call TRBD1 (6 bases). The CDR3 contains 17 residues. Trimming pared 2 bases from V and 0 bases from J, leaving 16 bases between. The germline CDR1 and CDR2 sequences are SGHAT and FQNNGV. The CDR3 here is CASSLSAGEISNYGYTF. The CDR3 nucleotides read TGTGCCAGCAGCTTATCCGCAGGGGAAATCTCTAACTATGGCTACACCTTC. Together with reference TRBV11-2 and TRBJ1-2, the CDR3 gives the full variable domain: EAGVAQSPRYKIIEKRQSVAFWCNPISGHATLYWYQQILGQGPKLLIQFQNNGVVDDSQLPKDRFSAERLKGVDSTLKIQPAKLEDSAVYLCASSLSAGEISNYGYTFGSGTRLTVV.

The J gene is TRBJ1-2, the V gene TRBV15; TRBD1 aligns across 9 bases. The CDR3 sequence is 14 residues long. V trimming: 0 bases; J trimming: 8 bases; junction bases outside the gene matches: 4. The germline gives CDR1 LNHNV, CDR2 YYDKDF (reference sequence). CDR3 in DNA: TGTGCCACCAGCAGAGATAGGACAGGGGACGGCTACACCTTC. This gives the protein CATSRDRTGDGYTF.

The chain is built from TRBV19 and TRBJ1-5; possible D gene TRBD1, 5 bases. The CDR3 has 13 residues. V was cut by 5 bases and J by 2 bases, with 7 bases left in between. Germline V lookup: CDR1 LNHDA, CDR2 SQIVND (reference sequence). The CDR3 loop is CASSRGGNQPQHF. In DNA, the CDR3 is TGTGCCAGTAGTCGAGGGGGCAATCAGCCCCAGCATTTT.

V usage is TRBV19 and J usage is TRBJ1-5; D possibly corresponds to TRBD1 (5 bases). This CDR3 has 15 residues. The V and J ends lost 8 bases and 1 base respectively, with 15 bases between them. In germline, CDR1 is LNHDA, CDR2 SQIVND (reference sequence). CDR3 amino acids: CASVSGTRSNQPQHF. The CDR3 bases are TGTGCCAGTGTTTCCGGGACGAGGAGCAATCAGCCCCAGCATTTT.

The V and J genes are TRBV3-1 (or the pseudogene TRBV3-2) and TRBJ1-1; D gene uncertain. Between the trimmed V and J ends, which lost 4 bases and 5 bases, there was a span of 17 bases. The length of the CDR3 is 15 residues. Germline CDR1 LGHDT, CDR2 YNNKEL (reference sequence). The DNA for the CDR3 is TGTGCCAGCAGCCCGACGGGCGACGGCAGGACTGAAGCTTTCTTT. Its protein is CASSPTGDGRTEAFF.

This clone was counted between two and nine times. The CDR3 sequence: CASSTWDGNNSPLHF. In DNA, the CDR3 is TGTGCCAGCAGCACTTGGGACGGGAATAATTCACCCCTCCACTTT. This sequence joins TRBV9 and TRBJ1-6; D may be TRBD1 (5 bases). CDR3 length: 15 amino acids. Germline loops: CDR1 SGDLS, CDR2 YYNGEE. V lost 4 bases and J lost 5, with 13 bases in between.

V and J are TRBV28 and TRBJ2-7; no clear D gene. Germline V gene sequence: CDR1 MDHEN, CDR2 SYDVKM. The CDR3 length is 11 residues. Trimming shortened V by 5 bases and J by 7 bases, and 9 bases separated the two germline ends. The CDR3 spells CASSPLGEQYF. CDR3 sequence (DNA): TGTGCCAGCAGTCCGTTGGGGGAGCAGTACTTC.